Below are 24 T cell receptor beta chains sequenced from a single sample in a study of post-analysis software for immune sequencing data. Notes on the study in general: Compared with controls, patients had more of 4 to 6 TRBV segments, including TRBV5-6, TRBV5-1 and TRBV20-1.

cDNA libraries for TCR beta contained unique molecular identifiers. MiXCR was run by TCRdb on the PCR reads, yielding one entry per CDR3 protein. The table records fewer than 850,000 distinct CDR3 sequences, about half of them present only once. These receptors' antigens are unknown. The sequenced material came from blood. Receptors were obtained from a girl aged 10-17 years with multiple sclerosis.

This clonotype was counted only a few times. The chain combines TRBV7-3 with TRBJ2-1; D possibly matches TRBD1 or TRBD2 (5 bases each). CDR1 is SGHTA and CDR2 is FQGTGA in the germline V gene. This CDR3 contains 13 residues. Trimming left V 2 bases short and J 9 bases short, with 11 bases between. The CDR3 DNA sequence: TGTGCCAGCAGCTTATGGGCCGGGGCTGAGCAGTTCTTC. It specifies CASSLWAGAEQFF. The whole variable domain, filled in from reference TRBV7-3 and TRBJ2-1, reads GAGVSQTPSNKVTEKGKYVELRCDPISGHTALYWYRQSLGQGPEFLIYFQGTGAADDSGLPNDRFFAVRPEGSVSTLKIQRTERGDSAVYLCASSLWAGAEQFFGPGTRLTVL.

The CDR3 spells CASSQETGAYNEQFF. CDR3 nucleotides: TGTGCCAGCAGCCAAGAAACAGGGGCCTACAATGAGCAGTTCTTC. The chain joins TRBV14 to TRBJ2-1; TRBD1 matches 7 bases. V was clipped by 0 bases and J by 2 bases; unmatched bases: 1. This CDR3 has 15 amino acids. Germline V gene data show CDR1 as SGHDN and CDR2 as FVKESK.

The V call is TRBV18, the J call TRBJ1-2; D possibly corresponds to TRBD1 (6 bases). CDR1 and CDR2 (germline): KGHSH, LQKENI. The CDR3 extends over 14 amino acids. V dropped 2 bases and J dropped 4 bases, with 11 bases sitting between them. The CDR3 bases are TGTGCCAGCTCACCAGAACAGGGAAGCTATGGCTACACCTTC. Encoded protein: CASSPEQGSYGYTF.

The CDR3 region is CASSQDLSVPGVTQYF. The CDR3 DNA reads TGTGCCAGCAGCCAGGACCTTAGCGTCCCGGGGGTTACGCAGTATTTT. The V and J genes are TRBV6-1 and TRBJ2-3; perhaps TRBD2 as D (6 bases). Germline-derived CDR1 and CDR2 are MNHNS and SASEGT. V lost 6 bases and J 8 bases, leaving 24 bases between the germline ends. This CDR3 has 16 amino acids.

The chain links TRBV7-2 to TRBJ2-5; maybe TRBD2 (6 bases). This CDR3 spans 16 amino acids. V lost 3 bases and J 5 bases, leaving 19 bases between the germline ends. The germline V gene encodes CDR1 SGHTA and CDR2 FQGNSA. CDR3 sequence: CASSFGLSSAAETQYF. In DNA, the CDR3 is TGTGCCAGCAGCTTCGGACTATCTAGCGCGGCCGAGACCCAGTACTTC.

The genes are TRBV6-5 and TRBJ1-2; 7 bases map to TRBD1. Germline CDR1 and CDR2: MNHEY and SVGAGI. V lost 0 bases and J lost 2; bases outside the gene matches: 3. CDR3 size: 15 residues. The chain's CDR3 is CASSYSGQQNYGYTF. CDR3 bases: TGTGCCAGCAGTTACTCGGGACAGCAGAACTATGGCTACACCTTC.

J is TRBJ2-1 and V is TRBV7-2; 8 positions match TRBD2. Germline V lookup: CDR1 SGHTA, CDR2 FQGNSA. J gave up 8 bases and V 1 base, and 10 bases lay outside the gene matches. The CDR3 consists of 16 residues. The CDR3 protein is CASSLELGLAGYEQFF. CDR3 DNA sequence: TGTGCCAGCAGCTTAGAATTGGGGCTAGCGGGTTATGAGCAGTTCTTC. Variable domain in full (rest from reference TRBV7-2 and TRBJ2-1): GAGVSQSPSNKVTEKGKDVELRCDPISGHTALYWYRQSLGQGLEFLIYFQGNSAPDKSGLPSDRFSAERTGGSVSTLTIQRTQQEDSAVYLCASSLELGLAGYEQFFGPGTRLTVL.

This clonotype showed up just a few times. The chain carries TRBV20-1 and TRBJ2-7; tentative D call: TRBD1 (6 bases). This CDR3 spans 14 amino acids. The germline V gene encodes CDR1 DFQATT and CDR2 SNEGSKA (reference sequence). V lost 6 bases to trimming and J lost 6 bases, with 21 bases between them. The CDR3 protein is CSARRVAQGGEQYF. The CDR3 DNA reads TGCAGTGCGCGGAGAGTAGCACAGGGTGGCGAGCAGTACTTC.

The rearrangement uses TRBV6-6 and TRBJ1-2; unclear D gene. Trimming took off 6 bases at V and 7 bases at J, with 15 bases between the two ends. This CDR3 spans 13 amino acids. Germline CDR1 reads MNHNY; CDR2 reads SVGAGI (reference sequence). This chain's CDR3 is CASRGPGPVGYTF. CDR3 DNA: TGTGCCAGCAGGGGCCCGGGCCCCGTTGGCTACACCTTC.

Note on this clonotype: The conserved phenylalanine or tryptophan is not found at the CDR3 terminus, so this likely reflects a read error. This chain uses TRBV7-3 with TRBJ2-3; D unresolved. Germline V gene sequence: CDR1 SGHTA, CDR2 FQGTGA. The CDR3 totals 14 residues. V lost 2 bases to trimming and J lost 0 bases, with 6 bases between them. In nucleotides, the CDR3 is TGTGCCAGCAGCTTAGCCTCTAGCACAGATACGCAGTATTGT. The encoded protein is CASSLASSTDTQYC.

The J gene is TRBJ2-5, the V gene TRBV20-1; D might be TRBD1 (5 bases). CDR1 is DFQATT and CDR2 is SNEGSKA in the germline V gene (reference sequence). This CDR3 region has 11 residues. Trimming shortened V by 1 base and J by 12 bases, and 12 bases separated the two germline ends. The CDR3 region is CSARVGAAKYF. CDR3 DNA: TGCAGTGCTAGAGTAGGGGCAGCTAAGTACTTC.

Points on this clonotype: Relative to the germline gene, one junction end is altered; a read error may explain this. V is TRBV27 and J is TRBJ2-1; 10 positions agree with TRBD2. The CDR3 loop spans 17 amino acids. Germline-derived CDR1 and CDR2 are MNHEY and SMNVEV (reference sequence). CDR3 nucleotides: TGTGCCAGCAGCTTATCGACTAGCGGGTCTTACTACAATGAGCAGTTCTTC. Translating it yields CASSLSTSGSYYNEQFF.

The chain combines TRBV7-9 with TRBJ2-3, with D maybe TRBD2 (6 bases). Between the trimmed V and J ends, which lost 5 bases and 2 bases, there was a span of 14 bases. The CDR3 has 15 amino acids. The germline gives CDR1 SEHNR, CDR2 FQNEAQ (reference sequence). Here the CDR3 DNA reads TGTGCCAGCAGCCCATCGGCGGGGCACACAGATACGCAGTATTTT. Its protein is CASSPSAGHTDTQYF.

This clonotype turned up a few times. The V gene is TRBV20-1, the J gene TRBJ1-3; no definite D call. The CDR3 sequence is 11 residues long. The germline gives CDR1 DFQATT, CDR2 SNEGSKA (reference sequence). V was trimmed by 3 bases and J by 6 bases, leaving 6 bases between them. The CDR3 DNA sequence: TGCAGTGCTAGTTTCCAAAACACCATATATTTT. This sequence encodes CSASFQNTIYF.

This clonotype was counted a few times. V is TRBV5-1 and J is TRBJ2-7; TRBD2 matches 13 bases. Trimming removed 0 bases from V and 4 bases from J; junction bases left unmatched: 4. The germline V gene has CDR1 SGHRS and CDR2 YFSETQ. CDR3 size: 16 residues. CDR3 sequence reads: CASSLERLAGGYEQYF. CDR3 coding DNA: TGCGCCAGCAGCTTGGAAAGACTAGCGGGAGGTTACGAGCAGTACTTC.

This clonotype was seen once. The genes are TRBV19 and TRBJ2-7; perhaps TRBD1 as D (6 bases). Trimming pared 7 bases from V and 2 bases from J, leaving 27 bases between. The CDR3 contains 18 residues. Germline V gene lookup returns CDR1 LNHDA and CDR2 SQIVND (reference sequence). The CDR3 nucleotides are TGTGCCAGTACGGAAGAGGGCAGGGGCCCAACTTCACCCTACGAGCAGTACTTC. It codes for CASTEEGRGPTSPYEQYF.

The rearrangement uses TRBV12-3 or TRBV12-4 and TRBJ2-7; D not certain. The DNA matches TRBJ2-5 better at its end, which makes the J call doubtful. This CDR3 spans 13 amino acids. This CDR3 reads CASSLRVTETQYF. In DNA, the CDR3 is TGTGCCAGCAGTTTAAGGGTTACAGAGACCCAGTACTTC.

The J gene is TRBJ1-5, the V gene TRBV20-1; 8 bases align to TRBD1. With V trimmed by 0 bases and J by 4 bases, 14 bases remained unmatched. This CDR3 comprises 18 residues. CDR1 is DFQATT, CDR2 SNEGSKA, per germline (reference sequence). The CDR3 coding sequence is TGCAGTGCTAGAGATCACAGGGGGTCCGGTTTAAGGAATCAGCCCCAGCATTTT. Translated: CSARDHRGSGLRNQPQHF.

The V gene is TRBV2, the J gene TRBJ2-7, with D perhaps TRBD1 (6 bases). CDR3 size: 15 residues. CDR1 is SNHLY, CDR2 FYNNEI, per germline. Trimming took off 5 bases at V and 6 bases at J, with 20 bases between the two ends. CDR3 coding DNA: TGTGCCAGCAGTCAACTCGGACAGCTCCCTGGCGAGCAGTACTTC. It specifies CASSQLGQLPGEQYF.

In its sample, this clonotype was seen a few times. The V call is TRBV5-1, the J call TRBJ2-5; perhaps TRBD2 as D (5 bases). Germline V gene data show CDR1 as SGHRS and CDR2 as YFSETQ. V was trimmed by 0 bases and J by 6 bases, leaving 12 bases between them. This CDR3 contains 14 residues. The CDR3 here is CASSLAEGRQTQYF. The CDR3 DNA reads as TGCGCCAGCAGCTTGGCCGAGGGTAGGCAGACCCAGTACTTC.

The CDR3 is CASSDASGAYNEQFF. CDR3 in DNA: TGTGCCAGCAGTGATGCTAGCGGGGCCTACAATGAGCAGTTCTTC. This chain connects TRBV25-1 to TRBJ2-1; 9 nucleotides match TRBD2. This CDR3 spans 15 amino acids. With 3 bases clipped from V and 2 bases from J, the junction kept 2 bases outside the gene matches. Germline-derived CDR1 and CDR2 are MGHDK and SYGVNS.

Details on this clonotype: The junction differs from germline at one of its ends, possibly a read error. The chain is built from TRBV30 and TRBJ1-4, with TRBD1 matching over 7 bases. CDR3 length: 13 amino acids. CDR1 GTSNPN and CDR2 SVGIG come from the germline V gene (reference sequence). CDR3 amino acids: CAWRGTVQEKRFF. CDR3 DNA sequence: TGTGCCTGGAGAGGGACAGTTCAAGAAAAACGGTTTTTT. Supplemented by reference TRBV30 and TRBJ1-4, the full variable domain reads SQTIHQWPATLVQPVGSPLSLECTVEGTSNPNLYWYRQAAGRGLQLLFYSVGIGQISSEVPQNLSASRPQDRQFILSSKKLLLSDSGFYLCAWRGTVQEKRFFGSGTQLSVL.

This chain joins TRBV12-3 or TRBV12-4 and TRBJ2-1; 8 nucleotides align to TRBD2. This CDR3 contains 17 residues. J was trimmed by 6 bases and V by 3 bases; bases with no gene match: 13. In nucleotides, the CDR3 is TGTGCCAGCAGTTTTGGGCTTGGGACTAGAACTCTCAATGAGCAGTTCTTC. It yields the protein CASSFGLGTRTLNEQFF.

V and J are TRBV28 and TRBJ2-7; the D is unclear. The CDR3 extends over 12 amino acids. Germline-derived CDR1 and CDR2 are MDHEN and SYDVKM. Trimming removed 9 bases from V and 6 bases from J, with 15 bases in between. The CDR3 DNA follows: TGTGCCAGTGCCCGCCTTCTACCCGAGCAGTACTTC. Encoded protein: CASARLLPEQYF. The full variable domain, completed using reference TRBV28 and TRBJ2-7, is DVKVTQSSRYLVKRTGEKVFLECVQDMDHENMFWYRQDPGLGLRLIYFSYDVKMKEKGDIPEGYSVSREKKERFSLILESASTNQTSMYLCASARLLPEQYFGPGTRLTVT.